The 28 T cell receptor beta chains below come from one sample, sequenced in a study of cytomegalovirus exposure and HLA in healthy donors. It was with 60 Vbeta and 13 Jbeta primers that the PCR ran. Assay used: immunoSEQ multiplex PCR; TCRdb lists only in-frame clones, some missing. Of roughly 170,000 clones in the sample, 60% to 85% were seen once. The source material was PBMCs. Source of these receptors: a female donor in good health and CMV-seronegative.

The chain has TRBV5-1 and TRBJ2-2, with 10 bases matching TRBD2. CDR3 length equals 15 residues. V dropped 4 bases and J dropped 5; count of bases not matched to a gene: 5. Germline values: CDR1 SGHRS, CDR2 YFSETQ. CDR3 protein: CASSRTSGKTGELFF. The CDR3 nucleotides are TGCGCCAGCAGCCGGACTAGCGGAAAAACCGGGGAGCTGTTTTTT.

This chain joins TRBV15 and TRBJ1-4; D uncertain. Germline V gene sequence: CDR1 LNHNV, CDR2 YYDKDF (reference sequence). The V gene lost 0 bases and the J gene lost 0 bases, with 5 bases spanning the gap. The CDR3 consists of 15 residues. In DNA, the CDR3 is TGTGCCACCAGCAGAGATGCGGCAACTAATGAAAAACTGTTTTTT. Translated: CATSRDAATNEKLFF.

The V call is TRBV7-9, the J call TRBJ1-1, with D tentatively TRBD1 (6 bases). Germline loops: CDR1 SEHNR, CDR2 FQNEAQ (reference sequence). The CDR3 extends over 14 amino acids. V lost 2 bases, J lost 5 bases, and 12 bases lay in between. The CDR3 DNA follows: TGTGCCAGCAGCTTAACAGGGATGTGGACTGAAGCTTTCTTT. It translates to CASSLTGMWTEAFF. Using reference TRBV7-9 and TRBJ1-1 for the parts outside the CDR3, the full variable domain is DTGVSQNPRHKITKRGQNVTFRCDPISEHNRLYWYRQTLGQGPEFLTYFQNEAQLEKSRLLSDRFSAERPKGSFSTLEIQRTEQGDSAMYLCASSLTGMWTEAFFGQGTRLTVV.

The chain combines TRBV4-1 with TRBJ2-5; TRBD2 matches 11 bases. Germline CDR1 is MGHRA and CDR2 is YSYEKL. Losses at the gene ends were 4 bases for V and 4 bases for J; bases not matched to a gene: 5. The CDR3 is 15 amino acids. This CDR3 reads CASSPLGLAGETQYF. The CDR3 nucleotides are TGCGCCAGCAGCCCGCTTGGACTAGCGGGAGAGACCCAGTACTTC.

The CDR3 DNA is TGTGCCTGGAGTGTAATATCGGGGCAAGAGACCCAGTACTTC. This translates into CAWSVISGQETQYF. The chain has TRBV30 and TRBJ2-5; perhaps TRBD2 as D (5 bases). V lost 0 bases and J lost 2, with 10 bases in between. The CDR3 covers 14 residues. Per the germline V gene, CDR1 is GTSNPN and CDR2 is SVGIG (reference sequence).

The chain couples TRBV23-1 to TRBJ1-2, with 12 nucleotides matching TRBD1. TRBV23-1 is designated an ORF whose function remains uncertain. Trimming at V came to 0 bases and at J to 7 bases, leaving 9 bases not matched to a gene. The CDR3 has 17 amino acids. This chain's CDR3 is CASSQSQPGQGAGGYTF. CDR3 in DNA: TGCGCCAGCAGTCAATCACAACCGGGACAGGGGGCTGGTGGCTACACCTTC.

In the case of this clone: This sample also contains other DNA sequences that code for the same CDR3. This chain connects TRBV5-1 to TRBJ2-6; D is ambiguous. The germline V and J ends were trimmed by 0 bases and 0 bases, with 10 bases remaining between them. In germline, CDR1 is SGHRS, CDR2 YFSETQ. The CDR3 totals 17 residues. CDR3 DNA sequence: TGCGCCAGCAGCTTGGGACAACCCAGCTCTGGGGCCAACGTCCTGACTTTC. It translates to CASSLGQPSSGANVLTF.

The rearrangement links TRBV6-5 to TRBJ2-7, with TRBD2 identical over 7 bases. Germline CDR1 and CDR2: MNHEY and SVGAGI. The junction had 5 bases not matched to a gene; V was cut back by 2 bases and J by 1 base. The CDR3 spans 15 residues. DNA for the CDR3: TGTGCCAGCAGTTACGCAGCGGGACCATCCTACGAGCAGTACTTC. It translates to CASSYAAGPSYEQYF.

The genes are TRBV5-1 and TRBJ1-2; 9 bases align to TRBD1. CDR3 length: 14 residues. Germline V gives CDR1 SGHRS, CDR2 YFSETQ. The V segment lost 5 bases and the J segment 10 bases; nucleotides outside the gene matches: 12. Here the CDR3 reads CASRFTGTGLNYTF. The CDR3 region has the DNA TGCGCCAGCAGATTCACCGGGACAGGGTTGAACTACACCTTC.

About this clone itself: This sample also contains other DNA sequences that code for the same CDR3. The CDR3 loop is CASSSTDRGWKLFF. The CDR3 DNA follows: TGTGCCAGCAGCTCAACGGACAGGGGCTGGAAACTGTTTTTT. This chain connects TRBV9 to TRBJ1-4, with TRBD1 identical over 9 bases. The J segment lost 11 bases and the V segment lost 4 bases, leaving 9 bases of the junction unmatched. In germline, CDR1 is SGDLS, CDR2 YYNGEE. This CDR3 has 14 amino acids.

This chain uses TRBV6-1 with TRBJ2-5; the match to TRBD1 covers 7 bases. CDR3 size: 16 residues. Looked up from germline, CDR1 is MNHNS and CDR2 is SASEGT. Trimming cost V 4 bases and J 2 bases; bases outside gene matches: 10. In DNA form, the CDR3 reads TGTGCCAGCAGTGGCCTCGGGACAGCAGATCAAGAGACCCAGTACTTC. Protein: CASSGLGTADQETQYF.

Note on this clone: Compared with germline, one end of the junction differs, possibly owing to a read error. The V gene is TRBV28, the J gene TRBJ1-2; tentatively, D is TRBD1 (6 bases). The CDR3 consists of 13 residues. CDR1 is MDHEN and CDR2 is SYDVKM in the germline V gene. The CDR3 bases are TGTGCCAGCAGTTTAGGGACATACTACGGCTACACCTTC. Translated: CASSLGTYYGYTF.

This clone is a singleton in its sample. The V and J genes are TRBV11-1 and TRBJ2-7, with 12 nucleotides matching TRBD1. V lost 3 bases to trimming and J lost 6 bases; unmatched junction nucleotides: 6. Germline-derived CDR1 and CDR2 are SGHAT and FQDESV (reference sequence). The CDR3 runs to 15 residues. CDR3 bases: TGTGCCAGCAGCTTTAGTGGGACAGGGGGCTTCGAGCAGTACTTC. This sequence encodes CASSFSGTGGFEQYF.

The DNA for the CDR3 is TGTGCCATCAGTGATTCGCAGGGGGAGTACTTC. This codes for CAISDSQGEYF. This chain joins TRBV10-3 and TRBJ2-7; TRBD1 agrees at 7 bases. Germline assignment: CDR1 ENHRY and CDR2 SYGVKD. The ends lost 3 bases at V and 11 bases at J; junction bases unmatched: 4. This CDR3 is 11 amino acids long.

The gene calls are TRBV19 and TRBJ2-2; no firm D call. The CDR3 length is 12 residues. Trimming took 2 bases from V and 7 from J, leaving 5 bases between them. The germline V gene encodes CDR1 LNHDA and CDR2 SQIVND (reference sequence). The CDR3: CASSIRVGELFF. The CDR3 DNA is TGTGCCAGTAGTATACGGGTCGGGGAGCTGTTTTTT.

With respect to this clone: In the same sample, other DNA sequences code for this CDR3. This chain joins TRBV5-1 and TRBJ2-1; 10 nucleotides agree with TRBD2. Germline CDR1 reads SGHRS; CDR2 reads YFSETQ. The CDR3 runs to 15 residues. V shed 4 bases, J shed 1 base, and the junction held 2 bases outside the gene matches. The CDR3 is CASSLSGGSYNEQFF. CDR3 DNA: TGCGCCAGCAGCCTTAGCGGGGGGTCCTACAATGAGCAGTTCTTC.

The genes are TRBV30 and TRBJ2-3, with 12 bases matching TRBD2. Per the germline V gene, CDR1 is GTSNPN and CDR2 is SVGIG (reference sequence). J was trimmed by 6 bases and V by 6 bases; bases with no gene match: 10. The CDR3 has 15 residues. Here the CDR3 reads CACNRASGGVDTQYF. Written as DNA, the CDR3 is TGTGCCTGTAATCGGGCTAGCGGGGGGGTGGATACGCAGTATTTT. Drawing the rest from reference TRBV30 and TRBJ2-3, the complete variable domain is SQTIHQWPATLVQPVGSPLSLECTVEGTSNPNLYWYRQAAGRGLQLLFYSVGIGQISSEVPQNLSASRPQDRQFILSSKKLLLSDSGFYLCACNRASGGVDTQYFGPGTRLTVL.

The chain employs TRBV5-5 and TRBJ2-3, with 10 bases matching TRBD2. Germline CDR1 and CDR2: SGHKS and YYEKEE (reference sequence). The CDR3 consists of 15 residues. Losses at the gene ends were 2 bases for V and 2 bases for J; bases not matched to a gene: 2. The CDR3 DNA reads as TGTGCCAGCAGCTTAGCGGGGGGGTTCACAGATACGCAGTATTTT. Translation: CASSLAGGFTDTQYF.

This clone was found a few times. The chain employs TRBV27 and TRBJ2-5; D possibly corresponds to TRBD1 (6 bases). Germline V lookup: CDR1 MNHEY, CDR2 SMNVEV (reference sequence). V lost 5 bases and J 1 base, leaving 14 bases between the germline ends. CDR3 length: 15 residues. CDR3 bases: TGTGCCAGCAGTGGGTTATCGACAGGCCAAGAGACCCAGTACTTC. This sequence encodes CASSGLSTGQETQYF.

V and J are TRBV5-1 and TRBJ1-1, with a possible D match to TRBD1 (6 bases). Germline V gene sequence: CDR1 SGHRS, CDR2 YFSETQ. CDR3 length equals 16 residues. Trimming left V 0 bases short and J 1 base short, with 13 bases between. The CDR3, as DNA: TGCGCCAGCAGCTTGGGGGACAACAACCCGAACACTGAAGCTTTCTTT. Its protein is CASSLGDNNPNTEAFF.

This clone was observed a few times. J is TRBJ2-1 and V is TRBV27; TRBD2 matches 10 bases. The CDR3 covers 19 residues. The junction had 11 bases not matched to a gene; V was cut back by 1 base and J by 2 bases. Germline V gives CDR1 MNHEY, CDR2 SMNVEV (reference sequence). In nucleotides, the CDR3 is TGTGCCAGCAGTTTATGGGCCCTCCAGCGGGAGGGGGCCTACAATGAGCAGTTCTTC. This codes for CASSLWALQREGAYNEQFF.

The chain links TRBV11-3 to TRBJ2-3; D might be TRBD2 (6 bases). CDR1 and CDR2 (germline): SGHNT, YENEEA. The CDR3 sequence is 16 residues long. Trimming stripped 1 base from V and 0 bases from J, with 11 bases between. The CDR3 loop reads CASSLGGTRSTDTQYF. CDR3 DNA: TGTGCCAGCAGCTTAGGCGGGACCCGGAGCACAGATACGCAGTATTTT. Full variable domain (remainder filled in from reference TRBV11-3 and TRBJ2-3): EAGVVQSPRYKIIEKKQPVAFWCNPISGHNTLYWYLQNLGQGPELLIRYENEEAVDDSQLPKDRFSAERLKGVDSTLKIQPAELGDSAVYLCASSLGGTRSTDTQYFGPGTRLTVL.

The gene calls are TRBV15 and TRBJ1-2, with D perhaps matching TRBD1 (5 bases). Germline values: CDR1 LNHNV, CDR2 YYDKDF (reference sequence). V was clipped by 5 bases and J by 1 base, with 17 bases between them. This CDR3 region has 16 residues. In DNA, the CDR3 is TGTGCCACCAGCCCAGCCGCCTTCAGGGTTAACTATGGCTACACCTTC. Protein: CATSPAAFRVNYGYTF.

The rearrangement links TRBV15 to TRBJ1-2; 7 positions match TRBD1. CDR3 size: 17 residues. After removal of 0 bases from V and 4 bases from J, the junction contained 11 bases not matched to a gene. Germline CDR1 LNHNV, CDR2 YYDKDF (reference sequence). The CDR3 nucleotides read TGTGCCACCAGCAGAGATCAAATAGGGGGCCTAGGCTATGGCTACACCTTC. It encodes CATSRDQIGGLGYGYTF.

This chain connects TRBV11-2 to TRBJ1-3; TRBD1 aligns across 11 bases. Germline assignment: CDR1 SGHAT and CDR2 FQNNGV. The junction had 8 bases not matched to a gene; V was cut back by 1 base and J by 9 bases. The CDR3 contains 16 residues. CDR3 bases: TGTGCCAGCAGCTTAGCCCCAGGGACAGGGGGAGGCACCATATATTTT. Translated, it gives CASSLAPGTGGGTIYF.

The chain employs TRBV30 and TRBJ2-1; TRBD2 matches 8 bases. The CDR3 length is 13 residues. The V gene's germline CDR1 is GTSNPN and CDR2 SVGIG (reference sequence). V shed 4 bases, J shed 4 bases, and the junction held 3 bases outside the gene matches. CDR3 sequence (DNA): TGTGCCTGGAATGGCGGGGGGTACAATGAGCAGTTCTTC. It codes for CAWNGGGYNEQFF.

This clone was counted a single time. V and J are TRBV10-2 and TRBJ2-7; 8 bases line up with TRBD1. CDR1 is WSHSY, CDR2 SAAADI, per germline. The CDR3 has 13 amino acids. V lost 5 bases to trimming and J lost 4 bases; unmatched junction nucleotides: 4. CDR3 amino acids: CASSQDRVYEQYF. CDR3 DNA sequence: TGCGCCAGCAGTCAGGACAGGGTTTACGAGCAGTACTTC.

There are a few counts of this clone. V is TRBV7-2 and J is TRBJ2-3, with 7 bases matching TRBD2. Germline V CDR1 and CDR2: SGHTA, FQGNSA. This CDR3 spans 18 amino acids. The V gene end was trimmed by 2 bases and the J gene end by 0 bases; junction bases not matched to a gene: 11. CDR3: CASSLQPGAGVSTDTQYF. In DNA, the CDR3 is TGTGCCAGCAGCTTACAACCCGGGGCGGGAGTAAGCACAGATACGCAGTATTTT.